Listed below are T cell receptor beta chains from one sample, sequenced in a study of OX40 agonist ivuxolimab in advanced cancers. Produced via immunoSEQ multiplex PCR; TCRdb's table is partial and in-frame only. The sample holds tens of thousands of clones, approximately 87% seen once. The starting material was CD4+ or CD8+ T cells sorted from blood, obtained in a trial of the OX40 agonist ivuxolimab. These receptors all come from an adult with an advanced solid tumor such as melanoma, head and neck, liver or kidney cancer. The CDR3 runs from the conserved cysteine through the conserved F or W. D genes are given only for firm matches. Clone size is not always given. Where it is, it says once, few, many or a class for expanded clones.

d_call	v_call	clone_size	j_call	cdr3_nt	cdr3_aa
TRBD1	TRBV19	.	TRBJ1-2	TGTGCCAGCGGACGGACAGGGGGTGGAAAAGGCTACACCTTC	CASGRTGGGKGYTF
TRBD1	TRBV5-1	.	TRBJ1-1	TGCGCCAGCAGCTTGTGGGACAGGTCGACTGAAGCTTTCTTT	CASSLWDRSTEAFF
.	TRBV30	.	TRBJ1-5	TGTGCCTGGAGTCGGAGGGTCAATCAGCCCCAGCATTTT	CAWSRRVNQPQHF
TRBD2	TRBV2	.	TRBJ2-6	TGTGCCAGCAGTTCCGGGACTAGCGGGGCTGGGGCCAACGTCCTGACTTTC	CASSSGTSGAGANVLTF
TRBD1	TRBV6-5	.	TRBJ2-7	TGTGCCAGCACTGAGACAGGGTCGAGGTCCTACGAGCAGTACTTC	CASTETGSRSYEQYF
.	TRBV29-1	.	TRBJ2-5	TGCAGCGTTGAAAGAGGTCAGGGGCTTGAGACCCAGTACTTC	CSVERGQGLETQYF
TRBD2	TRBV9	.	TRBJ2-7	TGTGCCAGTGGCCGGACTAGCGATTCCTACGAGCAGTACTTC	CASGRTSDSYEQYF
TRBD1	TRBV6-6	once	TRBJ1-2	TGTGCCAGCAGTCCTCCGGGACAGAGTAACTATGGCTACACCTTC	CASSPPGQSNYGYTF
.	TRBV6-1	.	TRBJ2-1	TGTGCCAGCAGTGAACAGGGTTCCTACAATGAGCAGTTCTTC	CASSEQGSYNEQFF
TRBD1	TRBV7-8	.	TRBJ1-4	TGTGCCAGCAGCTCGCGACAGGGGATTGGAAAACTGTTTTTT	CASSSRQGIGKLFF
TRBD1	TRBV9	.	TRBJ1-2	TGTGCCAGCAGCGTAGATGTGACAGGGGATGGCTACACCTTC	CASSVDVTGDGYTF
.	TRBV2	few	TRBJ1-5	TGTGCCAGCACCCAGACAGATAGCAATCAGCCCCAGCATTTT	CASTQTDSNQPQHF
TRBD2	TRBV9	.	TRBJ2-1	TGTGCCAGCAGCCAACTAGCGACTGACAATGAGCAGTTCTTC	CASSQLATDNEQFF
.	TRBV29-1	.	TRBJ1-2	TGCAGCGTGCGGGACGCCCAAGGTTGCACCTTC	CSVRDAQGCTF
.	TRBV5-3	.	TRBJ2-3	TGTGCCAGCGAAGCGGAGTCGGATGCAGATACGCAGTATTTT	CASEAESDADTQYF
.	TRBV6-6	.	TRBJ1-1	TGTGCCAGCAGTTACTCGAGTTGGGGGACAACTGAAGCTTTCTTT	CASSYSSWGTTEAFF
TRBD1	TRBV18	.	TRBJ2-1	TGTGCCAGCTCACCCGGGACAGCAGCCAATGAGCAGTTCTTC	CASSPGTAANEQFF
.	TRBV2	.	TRBJ1-2	TGTGCCAGCAGTGAAGAGGTATGGAGGGATGGCTACACCTTC	CASSEEVWRDGYTF
TRBD1	TRBV6-5	.	TRBJ1-1	TGTGCCAGCAGTCCCTGGACAGGGGCAACTGAAGCTTTCTTT	CASSPWTGATEAFF
TRBD2	TRBV7-2	.	TRBJ2-2	TGTGCCAGCAGCTTTACTGCAGCGGGAGTCCCCGGGGAGCTGTTTTTT	CASSFTAAGVPGELFF
TRBD1	TRBV5-5	.	TRBJ1-1	TGTGCCAGCAGTTGGAACCGGGACAGGGGTCTTCCCGAAGCTTTCTTT	CASSWNRDRGLPEAFF
TRBD1	TRBV5-1	.	TRBJ2-5	TGCGCCAGCAAAGCAGAAACAGGGGCCCCATGGCAAGAGACCCAGTACTTC	CASKAETGAPWQETQYF
.	TRBV29-1	.	TRBJ2-5	TGCAGCGTTGGGACCATGGGAGAGACCCAGTACTTC	CSVGTMGETQYF
.	TRBV29-1	.	TRBJ2-2	TGCAGCTGCGAACAGGGAACCGGGGAGCTGTTTTTT	CSCEQGTGELFF
.	TRBV2	.	TRBJ1-3	TGTGCCAGCTCAAGAACCCCGGGATCTGGAAACACCATATATTTT	CASSRTPGSGNTIYF
.	TRBV4-1	.	TRBJ2-5	TGCGCCAGCAGCCGAGACTGGCAAGAGACCCAGTACTTC	CASSRDWQETQYF
.	TRBV13	.	TRBJ2-3	TGTGCCAGCAGCTTGGGAGGGGGGAGCACAGATACGCAGTATTTT	CASSLGGGSTDTQYF